Each of the 29 T cell receptor beta chains below was sequenced from the same sample in a study of blood T cells in healthy people across ages. The second PCR ran about 6 to 12 cycles with a sample-barcoded 5' primer and J-beta primers. TCRdb reprocessed the 5' RACE reads via MiXCR and lists one record per CDR3 protein. The table has just over 1 million distinct CDR3 sequences, under 55% seen once. Sequencing was carried out using blood. The receptors were gathered from a woman aged 55-75 years in good health.

This clonotype turned up a few times. This chain connects TRBV28 to TRBJ2-7; D uncertain. V was pared by 9 bases and J by 1 base, with 13 bases between. The CDR3 is made up of 13 amino acids. The V gene's germline CDR1 is MDHEN and CDR2 SYDVKM. CDR3 coding DNA: TGTGCCAGTTTCAGTCATGGGTCCTACGAGCAGTACTTC. It yields the protein CASFSHGSYEQYF.

This clonotype has ten or more counts. The V call is TRBV6-5, the J call TRBJ2-5, with D perhaps matching TRBD1 or TRBD2 (6 bases each). The CDR3 has 16 residues. V was trimmed by 5 bases and J by 5 bases, leaving 21 bases between them. The germline gives CDR1 MNHEY, CDR2 SVGAGI. This CDR3 is CASSTSKEGGRETQYF. CDR3 nucleotides: TGTGCCAGCAGTACTAGTAAGGAGGGGGGTCGGGAGACCCAGTACTTC.

The sample holds a few counts of this clonotype. The chain combines TRBV6-2 or TRBV6-3 with TRBJ2-3, with TRBD2 matching 7 bases. The length of the CDR3 is 15 residues. The junction had 4 bases not matched to a gene; V was cut back by 0 bases and J by 4 bases. Per the germline V gene, CDR1 is MNHEY and CDR2 is SVGEGT. Here the CDR3 reads CASSYSGGWADTQYF. The DNA for the CDR3 is TGTGCCAGCAGTTACTCGGGAGGGTGGGCAGATACGCAGTATTTT.

The V gene is TRBV5-1, the J gene TRBJ2-1; no clear D gene. CDR1 is SGHRS and CDR2 is YFSETQ in the germline V gene. The CDR3 extends over 11 amino acids. Trimming pared 6 bases from V and 9 bases from J, leaving 10 bases between. CDR3 nucleotide sequence: TGCGCCAGCAACTTCGACTTTGAGCAGTTCTTC. Its protein product is CASNFDFEQFF.

This rearrangement joins TRBV6-5 to TRBJ2-2, with 8 bases that match TRBD2. Losses at the gene ends were 5 bases for V and 6 bases for J; bases not matched to a gene: 8. Germline lookup yields CDR1 MNHEY and CDR2 SVGAGI. This CDR3 contains 15 residues. Here the CDR3 reads CASSPSGGGPGELFF. The CDR3 DNA reads TGTGCCAGCAGTCCAAGCGGGGGCGGTCCCGGGGAGCTGTTTTTT.

This clonotype was detected a few times. J is TRBJ2-5 and V is TRBV29-1, with D perhaps TRBD2 (5 bases). The CDR3 sequence is 13 residues long. V was clipped by 5 bases and J by 11 bases, with 21 bases between them. Germline-derived CDR1 and CDR2 are SQVTM and ANQGSEA. The CDR3 region is CSVRTLGFGEQYF. The CDR3, as DNA: TGCAGCGTTCGCACATTGGGCTTTGGGGAGCAGTACTTC.

The chain combines TRBV11-2 with TRBJ2-1; TRBD1 aligns across 7 bases. The V gene's germline CDR1 is SGHAT and CDR2 FQNNGV. The CDR3 is 16 amino acids. V lost 5 bases and J lost 8; bases outside the gene matches: 15. The CDR3 nucleotides are TGTGCCAGCAGCCTTTACAGGGGCCAACATTACCATGAGCAGTTCTTC. Protein product: CASSLYRGQHYHEQFF.

The gene calls are TRBV7-2 and TRBJ2-1; D is perhaps TRBD1 (5 bases). CDR3 length equals 17 residues. Trimming took off 5 bases at V and 1 base at J, with 18 bases between the two ends. CDR1 and CDR2 from the germline V gene are SGHTA and FQGNSA. The CDR3 DNA reads TGTGCCAGCAGCACCCCCTGGGGCCGATTATCCTACAATGAGCAGTTCTTC. Translating gives CASSTPWGRLSYNEQFF.

This clonotype was picked up many times. At one end, the junction sequence differs from germline, possibly due to a read error. The CDR3 nucleotides read TGTGCCAGCAGTGTAGCGGGAGGGGGTGAGCAGTACTTC. This translates into CASSVAGGGEQYF. This chain uses TRBV9 with TRBJ2-7; TRBD2 agrees at 11 bases. There are 13 residues in the CDR3. CDR1 and CDR2 from the germline V gene are SGDLS and YYNGEE.

The rearrangement uses TRBV28 and TRBJ1-2; 10 positions agree with TRBD1. Germline V CDR1 and CDR2: MDHEN, SYDVKM. The ends lost 6 bases at V and 6 bases at J; junction bases unmatched: 22. CDR3 length equals 19 residues. The CDR3 here is CASRMMVTGTGVRSDGYTF. CDR3 nucleotides: TGTGCCAGCAGAATGATGGTAACCGGGACAGGGGTGAGAAGCGATGGCTACACCTTC.

This chain uses TRBV29-1 with TRBJ2-7, with TRBD2 as a possible D gene (5 bases). The V end lost 7 bases, the J end lost 10 bases, and 17 bases lay between the germline ends. The CDR3 extends over 11 amino acids. The germline CDR1 and CDR2 sequences are SQVTM and ANQGSEA. Here the CDR3 reads CSAEGASNQYF. The CDR3 DNA sequence: TGCAGCGCTGAGGGAGCGAGTAACCAGTACTTC.

The gene calls are TRBV4-1 and TRBJ2-7; 7 nucleotides agree with TRBD2. The V gene end was trimmed by 4 bases and the J gene end by 1 base; junction bases not matched to a gene: 10. Germline V gene data show CDR1 as MGHRA and CDR2 as YSYEKL. The CDR3 covers 16 residues. This CDR3 reads CASSLMDGRLSYEQYF. CDR3 nucleotides: TGCGCCAGCAGCCTAATGGACGGGAGGCTTTCCTACGAGCAGTACTTC.

The CDR3 DNA is TGTGCCACCAGCGGAGCATCGGATCAGCCCCAGCATTTT. This codes for CATSGASDQPQHF. The rearrangement uses TRBV24-1 and TRBJ1-5; D remains unclear. The V end lost 7 bases, the J end lost 5 bases, and 11 bases lay between the germline ends. The CDR3 sequence is 13 residues long. The germline gives CDR1 KGHDR, CDR2 SFDVKD.

The chain uses TRBV5-1 and TRBJ2-5, with 12 bases aligning to TRBD1. Trimming at V came to 4 bases and at J to 5 bases, leaving 6 bases not matched to a gene. This CDR3 has 15 amino acids. The germline V gene encodes CDR1 SGHRS and CDR2 YFSETQ. The CDR3 DNA reads TGCGCCAGCAGCGACGGGACAGGGGGCCTGGAGACCCAGTACTTC. Residues: CASSDGTGGLETQYF.

The chain couples TRBV27 to TRBJ2-1; D not resolved. The CDR3 has 14 residues. Germline CDR1 MNHEY, CDR2 SMNVEV (reference sequence). V lost 6 bases and J 7 bases, leaving 16 bases between the germline ends. CDR3 protein: CASSSLENYNEQFF. The CDR3 coding sequence is TGTGCCAGCAGCAGTCTCGAAAACTATAATGAGCAGTTCTTC.

This clonotype occurred a few times. The rearrangement uses TRBV9 and TRBJ2-6; D may correspond to TRBD1 or TRBD2 (5 bases each). The ends were cut back, 2 bases at V and 2 bases at J, with 11 bases in the middle. The CDR3 loop spans 16 amino acids. From germline, CDR1 is SGDLS and CDR2 YYNGEE. This CDR3 reads CASSVGTRPGANVLTF. Written as DNA, the CDR3 is TGTGCCAGCAGCGTCGGGACCCGACCTGGGGCCAACGTCCTGACTTTC.

This clonotype was seen at least ten times. V is TRBV2 and J is TRBJ2-7; unclear D gene. The V gene's germline CDR1 is SNHLY and CDR2 FYNNEI. The CDR3 length is 12 residues. The V gene lost 7 bases and the J gene lost 1 base, with 8 bases spanning the gap. The CDR3 loop is CASKGRSYEQYF. The CDR3 nucleotides read TGTGCCAGCAAGGGCAGATCCTACGAGCAGTACTTC. Supplemented by reference TRBV2 and TRBJ2-7, the full variable domain reads EPEVTQTPSHQVTQMGQEVILRCVPISNHLYFYWYRQILGQKVEFLVSFYNNEISEKSEIFDDQFSVERPDGSNFTLKIRSTKLEDSAMYFCASKGRSYEQYFGPGTRLTVT.

The chain is built from TRBV7-9 and TRBJ2-5, with 7 nucleotides matching TRBD1. V was clipped by 5 bases and J by 11 bases; unmatched bases: 17. In germline, CDR1 is SEHNR, CDR2 FQNEAQ (reference sequence). The CDR3 sequence is 15 residues long. CDR3 nucleotide sequence: TGTGCCAGCAGCCCAGGCGAAGGGGACAGTCTAATTCAGTACTTC. Translation gives CASSPGEGDSLIQYF.

This clonotype was seen a handful of times. V is TRBV29-1 and J is TRBJ2-7; a weak D match, TRBD2 (5 bases). The CDR3 is 11 residues long. CDR1 is SQVTM and CDR2 is ANQGSEA in the germline V gene. The germline V and J ends were trimmed by 0 bases and 7 bases, with 7 bases remaining between them. The CDR3 DNA reads as TGCAGCGTTGAAGAGGGAGCAGAGCAGTACTTC. Protein product: CSVEEGAEQYF.

V usage is TRBV7-3 and J usage is TRBJ2-1; 8 bases are a match to TRBD2. This CDR3 comprises 16 residues. Germline CDR1 is SGHTA and CDR2 is FQGTGA. V trimming: 5 bases; J trimming: 0 bases; junction bases outside the gene matches: 6. The CDR3 reads CASSPSLAGSYNEQFF. The CDR3 nucleotides read TGTGCCAGCAGCCCAAGCCTAGCGGGCTCCTACAATGAGCAGTTCTTC.

This clonotype has only a few counts. The J gene is TRBJ2-1, the V gene TRBV2; 8 positions agree with TRBD1. Germline-derived CDR1 and CDR2 are SNHLY and FYNNEI. This CDR3 is built from 14 residues. J lost 10 bases, V lost 3 bases, and 8 bases had no gene match. DNA of the CDR3: TGTGCCAGCAGTGATGACAGGGGCGCGGCGGAGCAGTTCTTC. It is translated as CASSDDRGAAEQFF.

This chain connects TRBV5-6 to TRBJ1-4; D is perhaps TRBD1 (6 bases). CDR1 SGHDT and CDR2 YYEEEE come from the germline V gene. Deletions cut 4 bases from V and 10 bases from J, with 17 bases between. This CDR3 region has 14 residues. In nucleotides, the CDR3 is TGTGCCAGCAGCCCGGGGACATCTTGGGGAAAACTGTTTTTT. Its protein product is CASSPGTSWGKLFF.

This clonotype was counted only a few times. CDR3: CASSQEGLAHDEQYF. For the CDR3, the DNA is TGCGCCAGCAGCCAAGAGGGACTAGCGCACGACGAGCAGTACTTC. The V and J genes are TRBV4-1 and TRBJ2-7, with 10 bases lining up with TRBD2. The junction had 4 bases not matched to a gene; V was cut back by 0 bases and J by 5 bases. From germline, CDR1 is MGHRA and CDR2 YSYEKL. CDR3 length equals 15 residues.

The rearrangement uses TRBV9 and TRBJ2-7; weak D call: TRBD2 (5 bases). The CDR3 has 14 amino acids. Trimming took off 4 bases at V and 0 bases at J, with 11 bases between the two ends. Germline V gene sequence: CDR1 SGDLS, CDR2 YYNGEE. The CDR3 reads CASSRGRGSYEQYF. CDR3 nucleotides: TGTGCCAGCAGCCGAGGACGGGGCTCCTACGAGCAGTACTTC. The variable domain in full, with the rest retrieved from reference TRBV9 and TRBJ2-7, is DSGVTQTPKHLITATGQRVTLRCSPRSGDLSVYWYQQSLDQGLQFLIQYYNGEERAKGNILERFSAQQFPDLHSELNLSSLELGDSALYFCASSRGRGSYEQYFGPGTRLTVT.

This clonotype was counted only a few times. This rearrangement joins TRBV29-1 to TRBJ1-1; D gene uncertain. The CDR3 covers 15 residues. Germline lookup yields CDR1 SQVTM and CDR2 ANQGSEA. V lost 3 bases to trimming and J lost 4 bases, with 18 bases between them. Here the CDR3 reads CSVEGRATKSTEAFF. The CDR3 nucleotides are TGCAGCGTTGAGGGTAGGGCCACGAAGAGCACTGAAGCTTTCTTT.

This clonotype was counted between two and nine times. J is TRBJ2-7 and V is TRBV5-1, with a weak D call TRBD2 (6 bases). The CDR3 totals 15 residues. CDR1 SGHRS and CDR2 YFSETQ come from the germline V gene. The V and J ends lost 4 bases and 2 bases respectively, with 16 bases between them. The CDR3 sequence is CASSPVSGDTYEQYF. Here the CDR3 DNA reads TGCGCCAGCAGCCCGGTTTCGGGAGATACCTACGAGCAGTACTTC.

This chain uses TRBV20-1 with TRBJ2-2, with D maybe TRBD2 (6 bases). Germline V gene sequence: CDR1 DFQATT, CDR2 SNEGSKA (reference sequence). The CDR3 is 14 residues long. V gave up 6 bases and J gave up 4 bases, with 15 bases separating them. Here the CDR3 reads CSAHAGYPTGELFF. The CDR3 DNA reads as TGCAGTGCGCACGCGGGGTACCCCACCGGGGAGCTGTTTTTT.

This clonotype was seen a few times. This chain joins TRBV20-1 and TRBJ2-7; 11 bases agree with TRBD1. V shed 5 bases and J 5 bases; nucleotides not matched to a gene: 14. The CDR3 sequence is 16 residues long. CDR1 and CDR2 from the germline V gene are DFQATT and SNEGSKA (reference sequence). The CDR3 DNA reads TGCAGTGCTGCCGAATTCCGGGACAGGGGGAACGACGAGCAGTACTTC. Translating gives CSAAEFRDRGNDEQYF.

In its sample, this clonotype was seen a few times. The chain links TRBV20-1 to TRBJ2-7, with a tentative D call TRBD2 (6 bases). V dropped 0 bases and J dropped 2 bases, with 17 bases sitting between them. Germline V gives CDR1 DFQATT, CDR2 SNEGSKA (reference sequence). This CDR3 is built from 16 residues. The CDR3 reads CSARDQTSPSPYEQYF. The CDR3 nucleotides read TGCAGTGCTAGAGATCAGACTAGTCCTTCCCCCTACGAGCAGTACTTC.